The next 20 T cell receptor beta chains were all read from a single sample in a study of CDR3 diversity in severe acne. TCRdb itself ran the PCR reads through MiXCR, one entry per CDR3 protein. This table has approximately 77,000 distinct CDR3 sequences, about half appearing once. The specimen sequenced was blood. All receptors derive from a male donor with severe acne vulgaris.

The chain links TRBV10-3 to TRBJ1-1; D is ambiguous. The V end was cut by 10 bases, the J end by 0 bases, with 6 bases between. The CDR3 contains 11 residues. Germline V gene data show CDR1 as ENHRY and CDR2 as SYGVKD. Here the CDR3 reads CASTLNTEAFF. As DNA, the CDR3 is TGTGCCAGCACCTTGAACACTGAAGCTTTCTTT.

This clonotype showed up just a few times. This sequence joins TRBV5-1 and TRBJ1-5; 7 nucleotides line up with TRBD1. The CDR3 is 15 residues long. The junction had 6 bases not matched to a gene; V was cut back by 4 bases and J by 2 bases. In germline, CDR1 is SGHRS, CDR2 YFSETQ. CDR3: CASSPGQEGNQPQHF. CDR3 in DNA: TGCGCCAGCAGCCCTGGACAGGAAGGCAATCAGCCCCAGCATTTT.

In its sample, this clonotype is medium-sized. The rearrangement uses TRBV12-3 or TRBV12-4 and TRBJ2-7, with 7 bases fitting TRBD1. V dropped 6 bases and J dropped 3; count of bases not matched to a gene: 5. The CDR3 has 13 amino acids. CDR3 protein: CASSKGQIYEQYF. The CDR3 DNA reads TGTGCCAGCAGCAAGGGACAGATCTACGAGCAGTACTTC.

This clonotype was observed at least ten times. The rearrangement uses TRBV7-9 and TRBJ1-5; TRBD1 might be the D (6 bases). CDR3 size: 15 residues. Trimming stripped 0 bases from V and 3 bases from J, with 9 bases between. Germline CDR1 and CDR2: SEHNR and FQNEAQ (reference sequence). This CDR3 is CASSLAQGPNQPQHF. As DNA, the CDR3 is TGTGCCAGCAGCTTAGCACAGGGACCCAATCAGCCCCAGCATTTT. The complete variable domain, with remaining parts taken from reference TRBV7-9 and TRBJ1-5, reads DTGVSQNPRHKITKRGQNVTFRCDPISEHNRLYWYRQTLGQGPEFLTYFQNEAQLEKSRLLSDRFSAERPKGSFSTLEIQRTEQGDSAMYLCASSLAQGPNQPQHFGDGTRLSIL.

This clonotype came up many times. The rearrangement uses TRBV7-8 and TRBJ2-7, with 9 bases lining up with TRBD1. Germline V gene lookup returns CDR1 SGHVS and CDR2 FQNEAQ. V lost 3 bases, J lost 4 bases, and 4 bases stayed unmatched. The CDR3 length is 14 residues. This chain's CDR3 is CASSLRTGVYEQYF. CDR3 bases: TGTGCCAGCAGCTTGAGGACAGGGGTGTACGAGCAGTACTTC.

The chain combines TRBV11-3 with TRBJ1-2, with 7 bases aligning to TRBD1. CDR1 is SGHNT and CDR2 is YENEEA in the germline V gene. Trimming removed 5 bases from V and 8 bases from J; junction bases left unmatched: 11. The CDR3 runs to 14 residues. CDR3 region: CASSPGQKIGGYTF. In DNA form, the CDR3 reads TGTGCCAGCAGCCCGGGACAGAAGATAGGGGGCTACACCTTC. The full variable domain, with the rest looked up from reference TRBV11-3 and TRBJ1-2, is EAGVVQSPRYKIIEKKQPVAFWCNPISGHNTLYWYLQNLGQGPELLIRYENEEAVDDSQLPKDRFSAERLKGVDSTLKIQPAELGDSAVYLCASSPGQKIGGYTFGSGTRLTVV.

This clonotype was observed once. A much more abundant neighbour one base away suggests this may be a read error. The J gene is TRBJ2-6, the V gene TRBV19, with D hard to call. This CDR3 spans 14 amino acids. Germline lookup yields CDR1 LNHDA and CDR2 SQIVND (reference sequence). The CDR3 bases are TGTGCCGGTAGTATCGTGTCTGGGGCCAACGTCCTGACTTTC. Translated, it gives CAGSIVSGANVLTF. Looking up the rest from reference TRBV19 and TRBJ2-6 gives the full variable domain: DGGITQSPKYLFRKEGQNVTLSCEQNLNHDAMYWYRQDPGQGLRLIYYSQIVNDFQKGDIAEGYSVSREKKESFPLTVTSAQKNPTAFYLCAGSIVSGANVLTFGAGSRLTVL.

The sample holds many counts of this clonotype. The V gene is TRBV27, the J gene TRBJ1-2, with D perhaps TRBD1 (6 bases). V was cut by 9 bases and J by 4 bases, with 15 bases left in between. Per germline, CDR1 MNHEY and CDR2 SMNVEV (reference sequence). The CDR3 consists of 13 residues. DNA of the CDR3: TGTGCCAGTAGGGGGTCGGGAAGCTATGGCTACACCTTC. Translating it yields CASRGSGSYGYTF.

The rearrangement uses TRBV10-1 and TRBJ2-7; the D gene is possibly TRBD2 (6 bases). The length of the CDR3 is 16 residues. Germline CDR1 is WNHNN and CDR2 is SYGVQD (reference sequence). Trimming took 0 bases from V and 2 from J, leaving 14 bases between them. The CDR3 is CASSESIYGGTYEQYF. The CDR3 DNA reads as TGCGCCAGCAGTGAGTCGATATATGGCGGGACCTACGAGCAGTACTTC.

Only a few counts were recorded for this clonotype. This chain connects TRBV12-3 or TRBV12-4 to TRBJ1-6; 8 bases map to TRBD1. The CDR3 is made up of 15 amino acids. V was pared by 5 bases and J by 5 bases, with 5 bases of the junction left unmatched. The CDR3, as DNA: TGTGCCAGCAGTGCCGGGACAGGAGATAATTCACCCCTCCACTTT. This gives the protein CASSAGTGDNSPLHF.

In its sample, this clonotype is medium-sized. V usage is TRBV7-9 and J usage is TRBJ1-2, with no clear D. Germline V gene sequence: CDR1 SEHNR, CDR2 FQNEAQ (reference sequence). The CDR3 contains 13 residues. The V gene lost 5 bases and the J gene lost 2 bases, with 9 bases spanning the gap. CDR3 DNA sequence: TGTGCCAGCAGCCTTGGGCTAAACTATGGCTACACCTTC. Translating it yields CASSLGLNYGYTF.

Comments on this clonotype: The missing conserved phenylalanine or tryptophan at the end of this CDR3 makes a read error likely. The rearrangement joins TRBV28 to TRBJ1-1, with D possibly matching TRBD1 (5 bases). V lost 8 bases and J lost 5, with 15 bases in between. CDR3 length: 13 amino acids. Germline lookup yields CDR1 MDHEN and CDR2 SYDVKM. The CDR3 spells CASLDGGGTEAFL. The CDR3 DNA reads as TGTGCCAGCCTAGACGGGGGGGGGACTGAAGCTTTCCTT.

This clonotype was observed many times. The chain has TRBV5-6 and TRBJ2-7, with unresolved D. The V end was cut by 3 bases, the J end by 7 bases, with 8 bases between. Germline CDR1 SGHDT, CDR2 YYEEEE. The CDR3 contains 11 residues. DNA for the CDR3: TGTGCCAGCAGCTCTTACGGGGAGCAGTACTTC. The encoded protein is CASSSYGEQYF.

The rearrangement uses TRBV19 and TRBJ2-7; D is perhaps TRBD1 (6 bases). Germline V gene data show CDR1 as LNHDA and CDR2 as SQIVND (reference sequence). This CDR3 is built from 14 residues. V gave up 4 bases and J gave up 5 bases, with 15 bases separating them. The DNA of the CDR3 is TGTGCCAGTAGTACACGTAACAGGGTCCACGAGCAGTACTTC. It encodes CASSTRNRVHEQYF. Complete variable domain (other parts from reference TRBV19 and TRBJ2-7): DGGITQSPKYLFRKEGQNVTLSCEQNLNHDAMYWYRQDPGQGLRLIYYSQIVNDFQKGDIAEGYSVSREKKESFPLTVTSAQKNPTAFYLCASSTRNRVHEQYFGPGTRLTVT.

This rearrangement joins TRBV5-6 to TRBJ2-5; D is possibly TRBD1 (5 bases). CDR1 is SGHDT and CDR2 is YYEEEE in the germline V gene. V was cut by 0 bases and J by 4 bases, with 10 bases left in between. This CDR3 is 14 amino acids long. The chain's CDR3 is CASSLDQGTETQYF. The DNA for the CDR3 is TGTGCCAGCAGCTTGGATCAGGGAACAGAGACCCAGTACTTC.

The V and J genes are TRBV10-2 and TRBJ2-7; D is unclear. V lost 8 bases and J lost 6, with 14 bases in between. Germline V gene sequence: CDR1 WSHSY, CDR2 SAAADI. The CDR3 covers 12 residues. The CDR3 DNA follows: TGCGCCAGCGCGTCCTCTTCAGGCGAGCAGTACTTC. Translated, it gives CASASSSGEQYF.

V usage is TRBV7-9 and J usage is TRBJ2-6; 10 bases align to TRBD1. The CDR3 length is 17 residues. With V trimmed by 5 bases and J by 1 base, 5 bases remained unmatched. Germline CDR1 is SEHNR and CDR2 is FQNEAQ (reference sequence). The DNA for the CDR3 is TGTGCCAGCAGCACGGGACAGGGGAGATCTGGGGCCAACGTCCTGACTTTC. It specifies CASSTGQGRSGANVLTF.

This chain connects TRBV7-2 to TRBJ1-6; TRBD1 matches 7 bases. Per the germline V gene, CDR1 is SGHTA and CDR2 is FQGNSA. The CDR3 has 15 residues. Germline trimming cut 2 bases from V and 7 bases from J; bases unmatched to any gene: 5. The CDR3: CASSLWGQPNSPLHF. The DNA of the CDR3 is TGTGCCAGCAGCTTATGGGGACAGCCCAATTCACCCCTCCACTTT.

This clonotype was found many times. The CDR3 reads CSAFDTSGANVLTF. Here the CDR3 DNA reads TGCAGTGCCTTTGACACTTCTGGGGCCAACGTCCTGACTTTC. The chain combines TRBV20-1 with TRBJ2-6, with unresolved D. This CDR3 is built from 14 residues. With 6 bases removed from V and 1 base from J, the gap between germline ends came to 10 bases. Germline V gene sequence: CDR1 DFQATT, CDR2 SNEGSKA (reference sequence).

Of note for this clonotype: This may be a read error: a much more frequent sequence differs by one nucleotide. J is TRBJ2-1 and V is TRBV29-1; TRBD1 or TRBD2 may be the D gene (5 bases each). This CDR3 has 18 residues. V was clipped by 3 bases and J by 9 bases, with 30 bases between them. The V gene's germline CDR1 is SQVTM and CDR2 ANQGSEA. CDR3 amino acids: CSVDNIFTGRLRIGEQFF. The CDR3 region has the DNA TGCAGCGTTGATAATATTTTTACGGGACGGCTTAGGATTGGTGAGCAGTTCTTC.